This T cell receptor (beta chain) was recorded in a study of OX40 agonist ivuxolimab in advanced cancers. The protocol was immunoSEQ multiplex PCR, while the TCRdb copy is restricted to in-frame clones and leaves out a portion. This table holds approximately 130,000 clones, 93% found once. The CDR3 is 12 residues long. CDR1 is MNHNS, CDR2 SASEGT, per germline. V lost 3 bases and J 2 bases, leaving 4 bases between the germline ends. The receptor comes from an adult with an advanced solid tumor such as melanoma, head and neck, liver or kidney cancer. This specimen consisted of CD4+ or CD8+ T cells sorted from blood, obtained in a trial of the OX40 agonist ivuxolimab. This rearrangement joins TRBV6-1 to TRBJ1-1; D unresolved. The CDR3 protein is CASSESNTEAFF. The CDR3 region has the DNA TGTGCCAGCAGTGAGAGTAACACTGAAGCTTTCTTT.